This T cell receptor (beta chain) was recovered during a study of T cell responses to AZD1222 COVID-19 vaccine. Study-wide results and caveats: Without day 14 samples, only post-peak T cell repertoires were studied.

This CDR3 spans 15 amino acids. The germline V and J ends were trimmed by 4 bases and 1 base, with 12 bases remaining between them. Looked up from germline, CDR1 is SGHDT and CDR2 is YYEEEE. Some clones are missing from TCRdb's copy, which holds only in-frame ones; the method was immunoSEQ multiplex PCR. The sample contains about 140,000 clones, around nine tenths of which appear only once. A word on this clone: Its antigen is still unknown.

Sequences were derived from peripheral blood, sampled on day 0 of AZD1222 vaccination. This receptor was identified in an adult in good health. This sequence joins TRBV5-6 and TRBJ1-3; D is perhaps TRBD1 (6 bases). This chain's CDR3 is CASSRPRGSGNTIYF. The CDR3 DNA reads TGTGCCAGCAGCCGGCCTAGGGGGTCTGGAAACACCATATATTTT.